Each of the 15 T cell receptor beta chains below was sequenced from the same sample in a study of blood T cell repertoires in COVID-19. Profiled with immunoSEQ multiplex PCR; TCRdb holds only in-frame clones, not every one. The sample holds about 140,000 clones, approximately 89% seen once. Sequencing used peripheral blood. All receptors derive from a woman between 50 and 59 years old with acute or convalescent COVID-19.

The rearrangement uses TRBV11-3 and TRBJ2-3, with D perhaps matching TRBD1 (6 bases). V lost 1 base and J lost 1, with 24 bases in between. Germline CDR1 and CDR2: SGHNT and YENEEA. The CDR3 spans 20 residues. The CDR3 spells CASSLGAGTWRSPGTDTQYF. CDR3 bases: TGTGCCAGCAGCTTAGGGGCAGGGACATGGCGTTCCCCGGGCACAGATACGCAGTATTTT.

This clone was observed a few times. The J gene is TRBJ1-1, the V gene TRBV19, with 7 nucleotides matching TRBD1. The germline V gene has CDR1 LNHDA and CDR2 SQIVND (reference sequence). J was trimmed by 4 bases and V by 4 bases; bases with no gene match: 6. The CDR3 is made up of 14 amino acids. CDR3 residues: CASSTATGSTEAFF. The CDR3 DNA sequence: TGTGCCAGTAGTACTGCGACAGGGTCCACTGAAGCTTTCTTT.

This chain connects TRBV6-5 to TRBJ2-2, with TRBD2 as a possible D gene (5 bases). The CDR3 has 15 amino acids. Germline V gene sequence: CDR1 MNHEY, CDR2 SVGAGI. The V end was cut by 6 bases, the J end by 0 bases, with 11 bases between. CDR3 sequence reads: CASSWRFANTGELFF. The CDR3 coding sequence is TGTGCCAGCAGCTGGAGGTTCGCGAACACCGGGGAGCTGTTTTTT.

The chain uses TRBV7-9 and TRBJ1-4; the D gene is possibly TRBD1 (5 bases). Germline V CDR1 and CDR2: SEHNR, FQNEAQ (reference sequence). This CDR3 has 14 amino acids. Trimming pared 3 bases from V and 7 bases from J, leaving 12 bases between. The CDR3 protein is CASSLGGMSEKLFF. In DNA, the CDR3 is TGTGCCAGCAGCTTGGGGGGGATGAGTGAAAAACTGTTTTTT.

V is TRBV18 and J is TRBJ1-5; D is possibly TRBD1 (6 bases). CDR1 and CDR2 (germline): KGHSH, LQKENI. The CDR3 covers 15 residues. Trimming shortened V by 3 bases and J by 4 bases, and 13 bases separated the two germline ends. The CDR3 DNA sequence: TGTGCCAGCTCACCCAATTCGCAGGGGAATCAGCCCCAGCATTTT. It translates to CASSPNSQGNQPQHF. Full variable domain (missing parts from reference TRBV18 and TRBJ1-5): NAGVMQNPRHLVRRRGQEARLRCSPMKGHSHVYWYRQLPEEGLKFMVYLQKENIIDESGMPKERFSAEFPKEGPSILRIQQVVRGDSAAYFCASSPNSQGNQPQHFGDGTRLSIL.

In regard to this clone: The identical CDR3 is also encoded by other nucleotide sequences in the sample. This chain joins TRBV28 and TRBJ2-1, with 8 bases fitting TRBD2. From germline, CDR1 is MDHEN and CDR2 SYDVKM. Trimming removed 2 bases from V and 3 bases from J; junction bases left unmatched: 3. This CDR3 comprises 15 residues. For the CDR3, the DNA is TGTGCCAGCAGTTTACCGGGACTAGACTACAATGAGCAGTTCTTC. Translating it yields CASSLPGLDYNEQFF.

The V gene is TRBV18, the J gene TRBJ1-4, with 7 bases lining up with TRBD1. Germline CDR1 reads KGHSH; CDR2 reads LQKENI. The CDR3 runs to 15 residues. V was clipped by 4 bases and J by 2 bases; unmatched bases: 4. This chain's CDR3 is CASSLQGTTNEKLFF. CDR3 sequence (DNA): TGTGCCAGCTCACTACAGGGGACCACTAATGAAAAACTGTTTTTT.

This chain links TRBV7-3 with TRBJ1-4, with D hard to call. V dropped 1 base and J dropped 4 bases, with 4 bases sitting between them. The CDR3 sequence is 13 residues long. Germline V gene data show CDR1 as SGHTA and CDR2 as FQGTGA. The CDR3 spells CASSLNSNEKLFF. For the CDR3, the DNA is TGTGCCAGCAGCTTAAACAGTAATGAAAAACTGTTTTTT. Variable domain in full (rest from reference TRBV7-3 and TRBJ1-4): GAGVSQTPSNKVTEKGKYVELRCDPISGHTALYWYRQSLGQGPEFLIYFQGTGAADDSGLPNDRFFAVRPEGSVSTLKIQRTERGDSAVYLCASSLNSNEKLFFGSGTQLSVL.

The chain combines TRBV4-1 with TRBJ2-3; no clear D. Germline V gene lookup returns CDR1 MGHRA and CDR2 YSYEKL. V lost 0 bases and J 0 bases, leaving 10 bases between the germline ends. The CDR3 spans 16 residues. CDR3 in DNA: TGCGCCAGCAGCCAAGAGTCCACACCTAGCACAGATACGCAGTATTTT. As protein: CASSQESTPSTDTQYF.

Here the CDR3 reads CASSLGRGAIGNTIYF. The CDR3 DNA reads as TGTGCCAGCAGCTTGGGTCGGGGGGCGATTGGAAACACCATATATTTT. V is TRBV5-4 and J is TRBJ1-3, with D possibly TRBD1 on 6 matching bases. CDR3 size: 16 residues. With 0 bases removed from V and 3 bases from J, the gap between germline ends came to 13 bases. Germline assignment: CDR1 SGHNT and CDR2 YYREEE (reference sequence).

The V gene is TRBV7-9, the J gene TRBJ2-1, with 10 positions matching TRBD2. Germline V lookup: CDR1 SEHNR, CDR2 FQNEAQ (reference sequence). Trimming at V came to 10 bases and at J to 6 bases, leaving 12 bases not matched to a gene. CDR3 length equals 15 residues. CDR3 DNA: TGTGCCACCCCCCTCTGGCTAGCGGGGGTCAATGAGCAGTTCTTC. It yields the protein CATPLWLAGVNEQFF.

This clone appeared once. The CDR3 DNA reads TGTGCCAGCAGCCAAGATTACAGGGGGCGGGATCAGCCCCAGCATTTT. Translated: CASSQDYRGRDQPQHF. The chain carries TRBV7-9 and TRBJ1-5; the match to TRBD1 covers 9 bases. In germline, CDR1 is SEHNR, CDR2 FQNEAQ (reference sequence). The length of the CDR3 is 16 residues. The V segment lost 5 bases and the J segment 5 bases; nucleotides outside the gene matches: 10.

V and J are TRBV7-9 and TRBJ2-7, with D unclear. This CDR3 is 14 amino acids long. Germline assignment: CDR1 SEHNR and CDR2 FQNEAQ (reference sequence). V was trimmed by 5 bases and J by 0 bases, leaving 11 bases between them. The DNA of the CDR3 is TGTGCCAGCAGCCCCACGGTGCGCTCCTACGAGCAGTACTTC. Translation gives CASSPTVRSYEQYF.

V is TRBV3-1 (or the pseudogene TRBV3-2) and J is TRBJ1-1; D not certain. From germline, CDR1 is LGHDT and CDR2 YNNKEL (reference sequence). V was cut by 3 bases and J by 2 bases, with 13 bases left in between. This CDR3 has 15 amino acids. The CDR3 loop is CASSQGLDSNTEAFF. The CDR3 nucleotides are TGTGCCAGCAGCCAGGGCCTGGACTCAAACACTGAAGCTTTCTTT.

CDR3 sequence (DNA): TGTGCCAGCAGCCGAGAAAGTCGGGGAGGCACTGAAGCTTTCTTT. It is translated as CASSRESRGGTEAFF. The chain couples TRBV3-1 (or the pseudogene TRBV3-2) to TRBJ1-1; D unresolved. The CDR3 is made up of 15 amino acids. Trimming took off 4 bases at V and 4 bases at J, with 16 bases between the two ends. The V gene's germline CDR1 is LGHDT and CDR2 YNNKEL (reference sequence).